This T cell receptor (beta chain) was retrieved from a study of shared clonotypes between healthy human individuals. Unmatched junction bases numbered 6, after V lost 1 base and J lost 1 base. Germline CDR1 and CDR2: KGHSH and LQKENI. This CDR3 has 17 residues. Libraries were prepared by immunoSEQ multiplex PCR; TCRdb keeps only in-frame clonotypes and omits some of them. The data contain some 2,500,000 clones, 90% to 95% of them singletons. The sequence was obtained from a man between 18 and 35 years old in good health. Some clones in this sample may be carry-over from other donors' samples. This chain joins TRBV18 and TRBJ1-1; TRBD1 matches at 10 bases. The sequenced material came from naive CD4+ T cells from PBMCs. Subset indicated: CD45RA+ positively selected. Here the CDR3 reads CASSPRQGAPRNTEAFF. The CDR3 DNA sequence: TGTGCCAGCTCACCACGACAGGGGGCTCCACGGAACACTGAAGCTTTCTTT. Supplemented by reference TRBV18 and TRBJ1-1, the full variable domain reads NAGVMQNPRHLVRRRGQEARLRCSPMKGHSHVYWYRQLPEEGLKFMVYLQKENIIDESGMPKERFSAEFPKEGPSILRIQQVVRGDSAAYFCASSPRQGAPRNTEAFFGQGTRLTVV.